This T cell receptor (beta chain) is drawn from a study of blood T cell repertoires in COVID-19. TCRdb's table, derived via immunoSEQ multiplex PCR, lists solely in-frame clones and lacks some. The data hold about 37,000 clones, with 80% to 90% observed a single time. The table lists this clone with a few counts. Material: peripheral blood. The origin of this receptor is a human donor in a cohort sampled during active COVID-19.

The CDR3 DNA reads as TGTGCCAGCAGTGAAATGAGGATACCACAAGAAAAACTGTTTTTT. This sequence encodes CASSEMRIPQEKLFF. V is TRBV6-1 and J is TRBJ1-4; D is undetermined. Germline CDR1 is MNHNS and CDR2 is SASEGT. Trimming took 2 bases from V and 8 from J, leaving 15 bases between them. CDR3 length: 15 amino acids.